One sample yielded the 2 T cell receptor beta chains listed below, sequenced in a study of beta chain features in type 1 diabetes. General study points: The study found moderately but significantly shorter TCRB CDR3s in all four CD4+ subsets of Type 1 diabetes patients.

These TCRs' antigens remain unknown. Every isolated RNA sample was fully reverse transcribed, so sequencing captured expressed TCRB transcripts. Only in-frame clones appear in the TCRdb table, and some are missing; sequencing was by immunoSEQ multiplex PCR. The table shows about 340,000 clones, with approximately 15% occurring only once. The sample taken for sequencing was naive CD4+ T cells from blood. The receptor source for this set is a woman younger than 30 with type 1 diabetes.

This chain connects TRBV6-6 to TRBJ1-2, with D perhaps matching TRBD1 (6 bases). The germline V gene encodes CDR1 MNHNY and CDR2 SVGAGI (reference sequence). Trimming pared 9 bases from V and 4 bases from J, leaving 12 bases between. The CDR3 extends over 12 amino acids. CDR3 nucleotide sequence: TGTGCCAGTCTCGGGGGGGCCTATGGCTACACCTTC. Residues: CASLGGAYGYTF.

This chain uses TRBV7-8 with TRBJ1-1, with 7 bases aligning to TRBD1. Germline CDR1 reads SGHVS; CDR2 reads FQNEAQ. The CDR3 sequence is 17 residues long. The ends lost 2 bases at V and 5 bases at J; junction bases unmatched: 14. CDR3 loop: CASSLYPLNRGWTEAFF. The CDR3 region has the DNA TGTGCCAGCAGCTTATACCCCCTGAACAGGGGATGGACTGAAGCTTTCTTT.